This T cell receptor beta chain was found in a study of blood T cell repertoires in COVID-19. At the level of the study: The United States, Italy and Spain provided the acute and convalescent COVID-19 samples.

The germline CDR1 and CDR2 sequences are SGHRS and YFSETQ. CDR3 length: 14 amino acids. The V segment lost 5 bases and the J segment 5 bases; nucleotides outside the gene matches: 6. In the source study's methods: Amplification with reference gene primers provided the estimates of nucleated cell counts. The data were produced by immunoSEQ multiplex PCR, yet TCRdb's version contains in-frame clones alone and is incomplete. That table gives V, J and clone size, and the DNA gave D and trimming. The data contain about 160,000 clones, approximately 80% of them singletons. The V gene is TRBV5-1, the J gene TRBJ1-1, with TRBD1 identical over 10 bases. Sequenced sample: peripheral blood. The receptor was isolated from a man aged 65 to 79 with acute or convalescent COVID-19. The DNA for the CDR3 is TGCGCCAGCAGGACAGGGGGCTCGGGGACTGAAGCTTTCTTT. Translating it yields CASRTGGSGTEAFF.